The source of this T cell receptor (beta chain) is a study of graft-versus-host responses after intestinal transplantation. Here immunoSEQ multiplex PCR was the method, and the copy in TCRdb shows in-frame clones only, minus some. The sample carries some 64,000 clones, 85% to 95% recorded once. Regarding the study as a whole: Peak levels of circulating GvH clones tracked with early post-transplant HvG declines.

The CDR3 is made up of 13 amino acids. V dropped 6 bases and J dropped 1 base, with 10 bases sitting between them. The germline V gene encodes CDR1 SEHNR and CDR2 FQNEAQ (reference sequence). Regarding this clone: Antigen specificity is unknown.

Sequencing used unstimulated CD8+ T cells sorted from spleen or lymph node cells, obtained before transplant. The genes are TRBV7-9 and TRBJ2-7; a possible D gene is TRBD2 (5 bases). This receptor was taken from a human donor who was the organ donor for an intestinal transplant. The CDR3 nucleotides read TGTGCCAGCAGATCACTAGATTCCTACGAGCAGTACTTC. Encoded protein: CASRSLDSYEQYF.